Below, 9 T cell receptor beta chains from the same sample are listed, as sequenced in a study of T cell repertoires in cytomegalovirus infection. These receptors have no identified antigens. Each CDR3 protein gets one entry after TCRdb re-called the reads with MiXCR. The repertoire holds some 940,000 distinct CDR3 sequences, with roughly 30% as singletons. The material was cultured CD8+ T cells from PBMCs, obtained from culture after CMV antigen stimulation. The receptor set was obtained from a human donor in good health (CMV status not recorded). Some clones in this sample may be carry-over from other donors' samples.

The chain combines TRBV7-9 with TRBJ2-1; 10 positions agree with TRBD1. CDR3 length: 14 residues. The trim removed 2 bases at V and 9 bases at J, leaving 4 bases unmatched. Germline-derived CDR1 and CDR2 are SEHNR and FQNEAQ (reference sequence). As DNA, the CDR3 is TGTGCCAGCAGCTTAAGGGACAGGGGCATTGAGCAGTTCTTC. Protein sequence: CASSLRDRGIEQFF.

The rearrangement joins TRBV12-3 or TRBV12-4 to TRBJ1-2; 7 bases are a match to TRBD1. The CDR3 has 15 amino acids. After removal of 6 bases from V and 0 bases from J, the junction contained 7 bases not matched to a gene. CDR3 DNA sequence: TGTGCCAGCAGCCCCCGGGACAGTTCTAACTATGGCTACACCTTC. As protein: CASSPRDSSNYGYTF.

A few counts support this clonotype. The rearrangement links TRBV6-2 or TRBV6-3 to TRBJ1-1; weak D call: TRBD1 (5 bases). This CDR3 has 13 amino acids. Germline CDR1 reads MNHEY; CDR2 reads SVGEGT. The V end was cut by 4 bases, the J end by 5 bases, with 11 bases between. CDR3 loop: CASSLGVKTEAFF. The DNA for the CDR3 is TGTGCCAGCAGTTTGGGGGTTAAAACTGAAGCTTTCTTT.

The table lists this clonotype with many counts. The chain is built from TRBV7-8 and TRBJ2-3, with D tentatively TRBD2 (6 bases). Trimming shortened V by 6 bases and J by 4 bases, and 17 bases separated the two germline ends. The V gene's germline CDR1 is SGHVS and CDR2 FQNEAQ. This CDR3 is built from 15 residues. Here the CDR3 DNA reads TGTGCCAGCAGACCTACTAGGTCTAGCGCAGATACGCAGTATTTT. Translated, it gives CASRPTRSSADTQYF.

The chain employs TRBV7-9 and TRBJ1-4, with TRBD1 as a possible D gene (5 bases). Trimming left V 4 bases short and J 0 bases short, with 9 bases between. The length of the CDR3 is 15 residues. Germline V gives CDR1 SEHNR, CDR2 FQNEAQ (reference sequence). For the CDR3, the DNA is TGTGCCAGCAGCTCCCCGGGACCAACTAATGAAAAACTGTTTTTT. This encodes CASSSPGPTNEKLFF.

This clonotype was counted only a few times. J is TRBJ1-2 and V is TRBV7-9; TRBD1 matches at 8 bases. The CDR3 is 12 amino acids. With 8 bases clipped from V and 2 bases from J, the junction kept 1 base outside the gene matches. The germline gives CDR1 SEHNR, CDR2 FQNEAQ (reference sequence). In DNA form, the CDR3 reads TGTGCCAGCTGGACAGGGAACTATGGCTACACCTTC. Translation gives CASWTGNYGYTF.

This clonotype was detected only a few times. V is TRBV19 and J is TRBJ2-1; D is uncertain. Between the trimmed V and J ends, which lost 4 bases and 7 bases, there was a span of 8 bases. This CDR3 spans 12 amino acids. Germline assignment: CDR1 LNHDA and CDR2 SQIVND (reference sequence). CDR3 DNA sequence: TGTGCCAGTAGTAAGGGAATTAATGAGCAGTTCTTC. It codes for CASSKGINEQFF.

The chain carries TRBV28 and TRBJ2-3; 8 positions agree with TRBD2. The V gene end was trimmed by 3 bases and the J gene end by 7 bases; junction bases not matched to a gene: 12. The CDR3 covers 16 residues. In germline, CDR1 is MDHEN, CDR2 SYDVKM. The CDR3 spells CASSFRPRGGLHTQYF. The DNA for the CDR3 is TGTGCCAGCAGTTTTCGACCCCGGGGGGGCCTTCATACGCAGTATTTT.

The chain recombines TRBV3-1 with TRBJ2-1; D might be TRBD2 (5 bases). The CDR3 has 15 residues. CDR1 is LGHDT and CDR2 is YNNKEL in the germline V gene (reference sequence). V was pared by 1 base and J by 10 bases, with 17 bases between. CDR3: CASSQGLGAILEQFF. CDR3 sequence (DNA): TGTGCCAGCAGCCAAGGGCTGGGAGCTATCCTCGAGCAGTTCTTC.